The source of this TCR beta chain is a study of T cells after somatic rescue of genetic block. Only in-frame clones appear in the TCRdb table, and some are missing; sequencing was by immunoSEQ multiplex PCR. The data contain roughly 14,000 clones, 55% to 75% of them singletons. This CDR3 is built from 15 residues. CDR1 is SNHLY, CDR2 FYNNEI, per germline. The ends lost 4 bases at V and 2 bases at J; junction bases unmatched: 4. The source material was peripheral blood mononuclear cells (PBMCs). The sequence was collected from a boy under 18. The V and J genes are TRBV2 and TRBJ2-5, with 10 bases that match TRBD2. This CDR3 reads CASSGRLAGQETQYF. In nucleotides, the CDR3 is TGTGCCAGCAGTGGAAGACTAGCGGGTCAAGAGACCCAGTACTTC.